A single sample is the source of the 29 T cell receptor beta chains below, sequenced in a study of T cell responses to AZD1222 COVID-19 vaccine. Clones were read by immunoSEQ multiplex PCR, and TCRdb kept only the in-frame ones, dropping some. The sample consists of some 100,000 clones, approximately 91% of them appearing once. Sequencing used peripheral blood, obtained on day 0 of AZD1222 vaccination. Receptors were obtained from an adult in good health.

This chain links TRBV28 with TRBJ2-7; no clear D. CDR1 and CDR2 (germline): MDHEN, SYDVKM. The CDR3 has 16 amino acids. V lost 1 base, J lost 0 bases, and 13 bases lay in between. For the CDR3, the DNA is TGTGCCAGCAGTTTATCGACTGGCCTAAGCTCCTACGAGCAGTACTTC. This gives the protein CASSLSTGLSSYEQYF.

The chain joins TRBV6-2 or TRBV6-3 to TRBJ1-5; D is uncertain. Trimming shortened V by 5 bases and J by 0 bases, and 20 bases separated the two germline ends. The length of the CDR3 is 18 residues. The germline CDR1 and CDR2 sequences are MNHEY and SVGEGT. This chain's CDR3 is CASSPTWPVLNSNQPQHF. The CDR3 DNA sequence: TGTGCCAGCAGTCCGACGTGGCCGGTGTTGAATAGCAATCAGCCCCAGCATTTT.

The gene calls are TRBV6-4 and TRBJ2-3, with 7 nucleotides matching TRBD2. Germline V gene lookup returns CDR1 MRHNA and CDR2 SNTAGT. The CDR3 loop spans 16 amino acids. V dropped 3 bases and J dropped 3; count of bases not matched to a gene: 9. CDR3 sequence (DNA): TGTGCCAGCAGTGAACGGGGGGATAGCGGGACAGATACGCAGTATTTT. Its protein product is CASSERGDSGTDTQYF.

V is TRBV28 and J is TRBJ1-5; 7 bases match TRBD1. The V gene's germline CDR1 is MDHEN and CDR2 SYDVKM. The CDR3 sequence is 14 residues long. The J segment lost 7 bases and the V segment lost 6 bases, leaving 9 bases of the junction unmatched. CDR3 in DNA: TGTGCCAGCAGGCCCCAGGGGGGCGGGCAGCCCCAGCATTTT. It translates to CASRPQGGGQPQHF.

Here the CDR3 DNA reads TGTGCCAGCAGCCAATCCCAGACCTTAGAGGAGCCCCAGCATTTT. It translates to CASSQSQTLEEPQHF. The chain couples TRBV3-1 (or the pseudogene TRBV3-2) to TRBJ1-5; no clear D. Trimming removed 2 bases from V and 8 bases from J, with 16 bases in between. From germline, CDR1 is LGHDT and CDR2 YNNKEL (reference sequence). The CDR3 has 15 amino acids.

This chain links TRBV9 with TRBJ1-2, with D perhaps matching TRBD1 (5 bases). Trimming took off 4 bases at V and 2 bases at J, with 12 bases between the two ends. Germline loops: CDR1 SGDLS, CDR2 YYNGEE. The length of the CDR3 is 14 residues. The CDR3 is CASSPGTENYGYTF. The CDR3 DNA follows: TGTGCCAGCAGCCCCGGGACCGAGAACTATGGCTACACCTTC. The entire variable domain, with the rest obtained from reference TRBV9 and TRBJ1-2, is as follows: DSGVTQTPKHLITATGQRVTLRCSPRSGDLSVYWYQQSLDQGLQFLIQYYNGEERAKGNILERFSAQQFPDLHSELNLSSLELGDSALYFCASSPGTENYGYTFGSGTRLTVV.

CDR3 region: CASSLQDRGYGYTF. Here the CDR3 DNA reads TGTGCCAGCAGCCTCCAGGACAGGGGGTATGGCTACACCTTC. V gene TRBV3-1 (or the pseudogene TRBV3-2) combines with J gene TRBJ1-2, with 10 bases matching TRBD1. With V trimmed by 4 bases and J by 5 bases, 4 bases remained unmatched. Germline CDR1 and CDR2: LGHDT and YNNKEL (reference sequence). The CDR3 is 14 amino acids.

In its sample, this clone was seen once. CDR3 in amino acids: CAISVSARTSGNTIYF. In nucleotides, the CDR3 is TGTGCCATCAGTGTTTCGGCCAGGACCTCTGGAAACACCATATATTTT. J is TRBJ1-3 and V is TRBV10-3; no definite D call. From germline, CDR1 is ENHRY and CDR2 SYGVKD. With 4 bases removed from V and 0 bases from J, the gap between germline ends came to 13 bases. The CDR3 length is 16 residues.

Only a few counts were recorded for this clone. V is TRBV7-3 and J is TRBJ2-2, with unresolved D. Germline lookup yields CDR1 SGHTA and CDR2 FQGTGA. Trimming removed 2 bases at V and 1 base at J, with 2 bases between. The CDR3 has 13 amino acids. CDR3 loop: CASSLLNTGELFF. CDR3 DNA sequence: TGTGCCAGCAGCTTACTGAACACCGGGGAGCTGTTTTTT.

This chain links TRBV19 with TRBJ1-2; D ambiguous. CDR1 is LNHDA and CDR2 is SQIVND in the germline V gene (reference sequence). This CDR3 region has 13 residues. Trimming shortened V by 0 bases and J by 8 bases, and 10 bases separated the two germline ends. CDR3 in DNA: TGTGCCAGTAGTATAGAGGCGGGATCCGGCTACACCTTC. Protein sequence: CASSIEAGSGYTF. Variable domain in full (rest from reference TRBV19 and TRBJ1-2): DGGITQSPKYLFRKEGQNVTLSCEQNLNHDAMYWYRQDPGQGLRLIYYSQIVNDFQKGDIAEGYSVSREKKESFPLTVTSAQKNPTAFYLCASSIEAGSGYTFGSGTRLTVV.

In this sample, this clone turned up once. The chain carries TRBV7-9 and TRBJ2-7, with D possibly TRBD1 on 8 matching bases. CDR1 is SEHNR and CDR2 is FQNEAQ in the germline V gene (reference sequence). Trimming cost V 5 bases and J 4 bases, with 18 bases left between them. CDR3 length equals 15 residues. CDR3 amino acids: CASSAGDRGWYEQYF. In DNA form, the CDR3 reads TGTGCCAGCAGCGCGGGAGACAGGGGATGGTACGAGCAGTACTTC.

This chain links TRBV5-1 with TRBJ1-1; no firm D call. This CDR3 is built from 14 residues. V lost 4 bases to trimming and J lost 2 bases, with 12 bases between them. Germline V lookup: CDR1 SGHRS, CDR2 YFSETQ. The DNA of the CDR3 is TGCGCCAGCAGCCTTTTAGGACTAAACACTGAAGCTTTCTTT. Amino acids: CASSLLGLNTEAFF.

Here the CDR3 reads CATENPDRANTEAFF. Written as DNA, the CDR3 is TGTGCCACCGAAAACCCCGACAGAGCGAACACTGAAGCTTTCTTT. V and J are TRBV15 and TRBJ1-1; TRBD1 might be the D (5 bases). The CDR3 has 15 residues. Germline V gene data show CDR1 as LNHNV and CDR2 as YYDKDF (reference sequence). V lost 8 bases and J lost 1, with 17 bases in between.

This clone was detected a few times. This chain links TRBV5-6 with TRBJ1-1; no clear D gene. The CDR3 spans 13 residues. Germline V lookup: CDR1 SGHDT, CDR2 YYEEEE. V was shortened by 0 bases and J by 8 bases, with 11 bases between the two germline ends. Here the CDR3 DNA reads TGTGCCAGCAGCTTGGCGAGGAGACTCGAAGCTTTCTTT. Residues: CASSLARRLEAFF. The full variable domain, in which reference TRBV5-6 and TRBJ1-1 provide the parts outside the CDR3, is DAGVTQSPTHLIKTRGQQVTLRCSPKSGHDTVSWYQQALGQGPQFIFQYYEEEERQRGNFPDRFSGHQFPNYSSELNVNALLLGDSALYLCASSLARRLEAFFGQGTRLTVV.

V usage is TRBV7-9 and J usage is TRBJ1-1, with D perhaps TRBD1 (6 bases). Trimming pared 5 bases from V and 6 bases from J, leaving 10 bases between. CDR1 and CDR2 (germline): SEHNR, FQNEAQ (reference sequence). The CDR3 has 12 residues. The CDR3 DNA follows: TGTGCCAGCAGCCTCGGGGGCTCTGAAGCTTTCTTT. Its protein product is CASSLGGSEAFF.

This clone came up once. The chain carries TRBV25-1 and TRBJ1-2; no clear D gene. Per germline, CDR1 MGHDK and CDR2 SYGVNS. The CDR3 length is 18 residues. Deletions cut 4 bases from V and 0 bases from J, with 21 bases between. Written as DNA, the CDR3 is TGTGCCAGCAGTGTAATAAGGGAAGACCTCTCAGCTAACTATGGCTACACCTTC. Its protein product is CASSVIREDLSANYGYTF.

This rearrangement joins TRBV7-8 to TRBJ1-1, with D possibly matching TRBD1 (5 bases). The V and J ends lost 5 bases and 11 bases respectively, with 15 bases between them. The CDR3 loop spans 12 amino acids. Germline CDR1 is SGHVS and CDR2 is FQNEAQ. CDR3 residues: CASSPGRTGAFF. The CDR3 DNA sequence: TGTGCCAGCAGCCCGGGACGGACTGGCGCTTTCTTT.

This rearrangement joins TRBV12-3 or TRBV12-4 to TRBJ1-1; 7 nucleotides agree with TRBD1. With V trimmed by 5 bases and J by 4 bases, 4 bases remained unmatched. The length of the CDR3 is 13 residues. The CDR3 nucleotides read TGTGCCAGCAGTAAAGGACAGGCCACTGAAGCTTTCTTT. It specifies CASSKGQATEAFF.

The chain has TRBV14 and TRBJ1-1; D gene ambiguous. The ends were cut back, 4 bases at V and 2 bases at J, with 17 bases in the middle. Per germline, CDR1 SGHDN and CDR2 FVKESK. The CDR3 sequence is 16 residues long. The chain's CDR3 is CASSLRRQSQNTEAFF. In DNA form, the CDR3 reads TGTGCCAGCAGCCTTCGCCGGCAGTCTCAAAACACTGAAGCTTTCTTT.

The chain carries TRBV2 and TRBJ2-3; 7 bases agree with TRBD2. Trimming took 3 bases from V and 1 from J; bases not matched to a gene: 4. This CDR3 is built from 15 residues. Per the germline V gene, CDR1 is SNHLY and CDR2 is FYNNEI. CDR3 protein: CASSDWLAGTDTQYF. The CDR3 nucleotides read TGTGCCAGCAGTGATTGGCTAGCGGGCACAGATACGCAGTATTTT.

The J gene is TRBJ1-2, the V gene TRBV28, with TRBD1 matching over 9 bases. V lost 2 bases, J lost 5 bases, and 9 bases stayed unmatched. CDR3 length: 16 residues. CDR1 and CDR2 (germline): MDHEN, SYDVKM. CDR3 sequence: CASSLDRGFMGYGYTF. The CDR3 nucleotides are TGTGCCAGCAGTTTAGACAGGGGGTTCATGGGGTATGGCTACACCTTC.

The chain uses TRBV28 and TRBJ2-3; D is uncertain. The CDR3 runs 15 residues. Germline V gene data show CDR1 as MDHEN and CDR2 as SYDVKM. V was trimmed by 5 bases and J by 8 bases, leaving 20 bases between them. Written as DNA, the CDR3 is TGTGCCAGCAGTCCGAAGGAAGTGTTAAGGGTTACGCAGTATTTT. It translates to CASSPKEVLRVTQYF.

CDR3 region: CASSESAEREGNNEQFF. Written as DNA, the CDR3 is TGCGCCAGCAGTGAGTCGGCTGAGCGGGAGGGAAACAATGAGCAGTTCTTC. This sequence joins TRBV10-1 and TRBJ2-1; 10 bases fit TRBD2. Germline trimming cut 0 bases from V and 5 bases from J; bases unmatched to any gene: 7. Germline V CDR1 and CDR2: WNHNN, SYGVQD (reference sequence). This CDR3 is built from 17 residues.

V and J are TRBV6-1 and TRBJ1-4, with D unresolved. V dropped 2 bases and J dropped 4 bases, with 8 bases sitting between them. Germline CDR1 MNHNS, CDR2 SASEGT. The CDR3 is made up of 14 amino acids. The chain's CDR3 is CASSEPPHNEKLFF. The CDR3 region has the DNA TGTGCCAGCAGTGAACCCCCTCATAATGAAAAACTGTTTTTT.

The chain recombines TRBV7-6 with TRBJ1-3; D possibly corresponds to TRBD1 (6 bases). Trimming cost V 0 bases and J 0 bases, with 12 bases left between them. This CDR3 spans 17 amino acids. From germline, CDR1 is SGHVS and CDR2 FNYEAQ. The CDR3 DNA follows: TGTGCCAGCAGCTTAGCTGAGGGGGGGTCCTCTGGAAACACCATATATTTT. Protein product: CASSLAEGGSSGNTIYF. Full variable domain (missing parts from reference TRBV7-6 and TRBJ1-3): GAGVSQSPRYKVTKRGQDVALRCDPISGHVSLYWYRQALGQGPEFLTYFNYEAQQDKSGLPNDRFSAERPEGSISTLTIQRTEQRDSAMYRCASSLAEGGSSGNTIYFGEGSWLTVV.

The V call is TRBV12-3 or TRBV12-4, the J call TRBJ2-4; no clear D. The CDR3 has 12 amino acids. Between the trimmed V and J ends, which lost 6 bases and 9 bases, there was a span of 12 bases. The CDR3, as DNA: TGTGCCAGCAGCTCCGCGGAAGTCATTCAGTACTTC. It yields the protein CASSSAEVIQYF.

This rearrangement joins TRBV29-1 to TRBJ1-1; a weak D match, TRBD1 (5 bases). This CDR3 has 12 amino acids. Trimming removed 7 bases from V and 6 bases from J, with 15 bases in between. Germline-derived CDR1 and CDR2 are SQVTM and ANQGSEA. The chain's CDR3 is CSGGRDHSEAFF. The DNA of the CDR3 is TGCAGCGGGGGCAGGGATCACTCTGAAGCTTTCTTT.

As for this clone: Other DNA sequences in this sample translate to the same CDR3. The chain uses TRBV14 and TRBJ1-6; unclear D gene. V shed 1 base and J shed 8 bases, with 6 bases lying between them. This CDR3 contains 13 residues. Germline V gene lookup returns CDR1 SGHDN and CDR2 FVKESK. The CDR3 reads CASSQVADSPLHF. The DNA for the CDR3 is TGTGCCAGCAGCCAAGTTGCGGATTCACCCCTCCACTTT.

The V gene is TRBV9, the J gene TRBJ1-2; D possibly corresponds to TRBD1 (5 bases). The CDR3 has 14 residues. The germline V gene encodes CDR1 SGDLS and CDR2 YYNGEE. Trimming left V 6 bases short and J 7 bases short, with 19 bases between. The CDR3 bases are TGTGCCAGCACCCCCGGGACCGGGGAAGGTGGCTACACCTTC. Amino acid sequence: CASTPGTGEGGYTF.